Presented here are 4 T cell receptor beta chains from one specimen sequenced in a study of blood T cell repertoires in COVID-19. Produced via immunoSEQ multiplex PCR; TCRdb's table is partial and in-frame only. The table shows about 190,000 clones, with roughly 88% occurring only once. The sequenced material came from peripheral blood. Receptor source: a woman under 40 with acute or convalescent COVID-19.

The chain combines TRBV5-1 with TRBJ2-1; 8 bases align to TRBD1. Germline trimming cut 4 bases from V and 8 bases from J; bases unmatched to any gene: 14. Germline V gene sequence: CDR1 SGHRS, CDR2 YFSETQ. This CDR3 has 16 residues. The CDR3: CASSPTTGAPRDEQFF. The DNA for the CDR3 is TGCGCCAGCAGCCCCACGACAGGGGCCCCACGGGATGAGCAGTTCTTC.

The V and J genes are TRBV5-1 and TRBJ2-3; TRBD2 aligns across 11 bases. The CDR3 totals 13 residues. The germline gives CDR1 SGHRS, CDR2 YFSETQ. V lost 6 bases and J lost 3; bases outside the gene matches: 0. For the CDR3, the DNA is TGCGCCAGCACTAGCGGGAGGACAGATACGCAGTATTTT. Amino acid sequence: CASTSGRTDTQYF.

This chain joins TRBV23-1 and TRBJ1-5; D remains unclear. TRBV23-1 is sorted into the ORF group, with uncertain function. Trimming pared 3 bases from V and 2 bases from J, leaving 20 bases between. The CDR3 consists of 18 residues. The CDR3 loop reads CASSHWPADRSGNQPQHF. The DNA for the CDR3 is TGCGCCAGCAGTCACTGGCCGGCGGATAGGTCGGGCAATCAGCCCCAGCATTTT.

As for this clone: The junction departs from germline at one end; a sequencing error may be responsible. The chain combines TRBV12-3 or TRBV12-4 with TRBJ1-2; D unresolved. This CDR3 has 11 amino acids. The DNA for the CDR3 is TGTGCCAGCAACATAGAGGGCCCCAAATCCTTC. This sequence encodes CASNIEGPKSF.